The 8 T cell receptor beta chains presented below share a single source sample, sequenced in a study of shared clonotypes between healthy human individuals. TCRdb's table, derived via immunoSEQ multiplex PCR, lists solely in-frame clones and lacks some. Of about 2.1 million clones listed, roughly 91% are singletons. Naive CD8 isolation took CD45RO-negative cells positively selected for CCR7 and excluded terminally differentiated effector memory CD45RA+ cells. The sequenced sample was naive CD8+ T cells from PBMCs. The receptors derive from a man younger than 30 in good health. Some clones in this sample may be carry-over from other donors' samples.

J is TRBJ1-4 and V is TRBV7-8; unclear D gene. Deletions cut 5 bases from V and 5 bases from J, with 6 bases between. Germline CDR1 reads SGHVS; CDR2 reads FQNEAQ. The CDR3 sequence is 12 residues long. The CDR3 is CASSIDNEKLFF. The CDR3 DNA reads TGTGCCAGCAGCATCGACAATGAAAAACTGTTTTTT. The whole variable domain, filled in from reference TRBV7-8 and TRBJ1-4, reads GAGVSQSPRYKVAKRGQDVALRCDPISGHVSLFWYQQALGQGPEFLTYFQNEAQLDKSGLPSDRFFAERPEGSVSTLKIQRTQQEDSAVYLCASSIDNEKLFFGSGTQLSVL.

This rearrangement joins TRBV11-3 to TRBJ2-5, with 7 bases lining up with TRBD1. The CDR3 length is 15 residues. Germline trimming cut 5 bases from V and 2 bases from J; bases unmatched to any gene: 8. Germline CDR1 SGHNT, CDR2 YENEEA. The CDR3 DNA follows: TGTGCCAGCAGCCCCGGTCAGGGGGTTCAAGAGACCCAGTACTTC. Protein sequence: CASSPGQGVQETQYF. The full variable domain, its missing parts supplied by reference TRBV11-3 and TRBJ2-5, is EAGVVQSPRYKIIEKKQPVAFWCNPISGHNTLYWYLQNLGQGPELLIRYENEEAVDDSQLPKDRFSAERLKGVDSTLKIQPAELGDSAVYLCASSPGQGVQETQYFGPGTRLLVL.

As to this clone: The same CDR3 can be traced to other DNA sequences in this sample. J is TRBJ2-1 and V is TRBV27; 11 bases agree with TRBD2. V lost 0 bases, J lost 3 bases, and 1 base stayed unmatched. The CDR3 has 16 amino acids. Germline CDR1 reads MNHEY; CDR2 reads SMNVEV (reference sequence). This CDR3 is CASSLSGTSGYNEQFF. CDR3 nucleotide sequence: TGTGCCAGCAGTTTATCCGGGACTAGCGGCTACAATGAGCAGTTCTTC.

The CDR3 DNA sequence: TGTGCCAGCTCACCCCAGGGACTAGCGGGGATCTACGAGCAGTACTTC. This translates into CASSPQGLAGIYEQYF. The rearrangement joins TRBV9 to TRBJ2-7; 13 bases agree with TRBD2. The germline CDR1 and CDR2 sequences are SGDLS and YYNGEE. The CDR3 covers 16 residues. J was trimmed by 3 bases and V by 7 bases; bases with no gene match: 10.

This rearrangement joins TRBV16 to TRBJ2-7; the D is unclear. The CDR3 consists of 12 residues. Trimming shortened V by 4 bases and J by 2 bases, and 6 bases separated the two germline ends. CDR1 and CDR2 (germline): KGHSY, FQNENV. In nucleotides, the CDR3 is TGTGCCAGCAGCCTCCCGACCTACGAGCAGTACTTC. It codes for CASSLPTYEQYF.

V and J are TRBV11-1 and TRBJ2-3; maybe TRBD1 (6 bases). V was pared by 4 bases and J by 2 bases, with 13 bases between. CDR1 and CDR2 from the germline V gene are SGHAT and FQDESV (reference sequence). This CDR3 has 15 amino acids. As DNA, the CDR3 is TGTGCCAGCAGCTCGAACACAGGGACCACAGATACGCAGTATTTT. Translating it yields CASSSNTGTTDTQYF.

As concerns this clone: Other DNA sequences in this sample translate to the same CDR3. The chain joins TRBV28 to TRBJ2-7, with a tentative D call TRBD2 (7 bases). This CDR3 region has 14 residues. Looked up from germline, CDR1 is MDHEN and CDR2 is SYDVKM. Trimming took 4 bases from V and 2 from J, leaving 12 bases between them. CDR3 amino acids: CASSSAGAPYEQYF. The CDR3 coding sequence is TGTGCCAGCAGTTCTGCGGGGGCCCCCTACGAGCAGTACTTC.

The chain carries TRBV9 and TRBJ1-1; 9 bases match TRBD1. V lost 3 bases and J lost 4; bases outside the gene matches: 4. CDR1 and CDR2 (germline): SGDLS, YYNGEE. The CDR3 has 14 amino acids. CDR3 in DNA: TGTGCCAGCAGCGAAGGGACAGGGATCACTGAAGCTTTCTTT. Amino acids: CASSEGTGITEAFF.